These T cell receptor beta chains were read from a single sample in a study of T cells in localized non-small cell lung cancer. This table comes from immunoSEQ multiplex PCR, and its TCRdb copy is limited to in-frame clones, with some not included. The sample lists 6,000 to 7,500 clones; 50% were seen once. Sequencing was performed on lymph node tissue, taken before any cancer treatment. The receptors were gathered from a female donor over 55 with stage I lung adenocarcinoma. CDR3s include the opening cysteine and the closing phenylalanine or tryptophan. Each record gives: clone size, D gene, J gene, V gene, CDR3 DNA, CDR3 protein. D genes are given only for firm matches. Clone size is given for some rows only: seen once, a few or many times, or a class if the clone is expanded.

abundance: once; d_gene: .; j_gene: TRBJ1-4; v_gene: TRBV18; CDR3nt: TGTGCCAGCTCCCAGTTGGCGGATGAAAAACTGTTTTTT; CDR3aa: CASSQLADEKLFF
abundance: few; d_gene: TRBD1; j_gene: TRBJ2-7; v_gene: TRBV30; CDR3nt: TGTGCTTGGAGTGTAATGAGGGGGCTGGAGGAGCAGTACTTC; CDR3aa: CAWSVMRGLEEQYF
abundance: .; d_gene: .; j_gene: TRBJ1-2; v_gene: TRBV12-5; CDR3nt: TGTGCTAGTGGACACGGGACAACCTATGGCTACACCTTC; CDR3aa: CASGHGTTYGYTF
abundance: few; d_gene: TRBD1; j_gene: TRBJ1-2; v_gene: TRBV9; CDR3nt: TGTGCCAGCATGGGACAGGCGAACTATGGCTACACCTTC; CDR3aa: CASMGQANYGYTF
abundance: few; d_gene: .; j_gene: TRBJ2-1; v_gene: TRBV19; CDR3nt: TGTGCCAGTAGGGCCTTGTATCCCTCCTACAATGAGCAGTTCTTC; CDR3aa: CASRALYPSYNEQFF
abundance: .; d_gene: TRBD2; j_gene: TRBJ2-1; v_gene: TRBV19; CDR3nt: TGTGCCAGTAGTACCTATCCACTAGCGGGGGACGACAATGAGCAGTTCTTC; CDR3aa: CASSTYPLAGDDNEQFF
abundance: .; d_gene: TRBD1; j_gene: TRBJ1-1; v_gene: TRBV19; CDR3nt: TGTGCCAGTAGTGCGACAGGGTTACGGCCTGAAGCTTTCTTT; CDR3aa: CASSATGLRPEAFF
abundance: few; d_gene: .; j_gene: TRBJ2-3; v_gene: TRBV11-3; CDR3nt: TGTGCCAGCAGCTTAGACCACTACACAGATACGCAGTATTTT; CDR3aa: CASSLDHYTDTQYF
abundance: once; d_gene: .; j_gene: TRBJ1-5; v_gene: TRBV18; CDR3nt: TGTGCCAGCTCACAGGGTAGCAATCAGCCCCAGCATTTT; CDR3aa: CASSQGSNQPQHF
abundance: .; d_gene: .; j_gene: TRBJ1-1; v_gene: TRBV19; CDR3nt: TGTGCCAGTAGTATAACGCGAGGGACTCCTGAAGCTTTCTTT; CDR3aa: CASSITRGTPEAFF
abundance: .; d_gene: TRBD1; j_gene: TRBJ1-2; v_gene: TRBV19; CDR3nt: TGTGCCAGTAGTACCGCCGTGGGGACAGGGGGCGGCTATGGCTACACCTTC; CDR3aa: CASSTAVGTGGGYGYTF
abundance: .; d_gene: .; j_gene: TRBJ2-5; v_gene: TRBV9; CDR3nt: TGTGCCAGCTCGCGCGGAGACGGGGGAGAGACCCAGTACTTC; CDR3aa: CASSRGDGGETQYF
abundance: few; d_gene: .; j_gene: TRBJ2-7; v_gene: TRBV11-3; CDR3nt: TGTGCCAGCAGCCCGGAGACGGGGGGCCACGAGCAGTACTTC; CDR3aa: CASSPETGGHEQYF
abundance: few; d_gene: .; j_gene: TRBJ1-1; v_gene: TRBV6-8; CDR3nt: TGTGCCAGCAGTCCGTCAAAAGGGTTGGAAGCTTTCTTT; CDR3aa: CASSPSKGLEAFF
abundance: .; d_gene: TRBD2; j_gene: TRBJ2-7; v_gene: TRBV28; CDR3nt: TGTGCCAGCAGTTGGGGGGGAGGACGAGCCTACGAGCAGTACTTC; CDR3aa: CASSWGGGRAYEQYF
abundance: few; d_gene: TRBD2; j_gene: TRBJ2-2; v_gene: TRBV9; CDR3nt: TGTGCCAGCAGCCCCTGGGCGGGAGAGATCGGGGAGCTGTTTTTT; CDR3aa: CASSPWAGEIGELFF
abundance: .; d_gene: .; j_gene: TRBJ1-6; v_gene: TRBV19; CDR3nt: TGTGCCAGTGCGGGCCCAGGGGTGATTGGTAATTCACCCCTCCACTTT; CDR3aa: CASAGPGVIGNSPLHF
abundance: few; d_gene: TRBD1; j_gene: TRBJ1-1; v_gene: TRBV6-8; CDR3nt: TGTGCCAGCAGTACGACAGGGGACACTGAAGCTTTCTTT; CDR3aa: CASSTTGDTEAFF
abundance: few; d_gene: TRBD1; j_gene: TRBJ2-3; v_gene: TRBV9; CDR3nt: TGTGCCAGCAGCGAGTTTGGACAGGGGGGGACAGATACGCAGTATTTT; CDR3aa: CASSEFGQGGTDTQYF
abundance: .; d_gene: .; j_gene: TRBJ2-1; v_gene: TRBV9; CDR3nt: TGTGCCAGCAGCGCCCTCCCGGGTCTCTGCCGGAATGAGCAGTTCTTC; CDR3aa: CASSALPGLCRNEQFF
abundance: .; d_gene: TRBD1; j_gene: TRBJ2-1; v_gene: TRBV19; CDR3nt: TGTGCCAGTAGTATGGGAAGGGGGCAATCCTACAATGAGCAGTTCTTC; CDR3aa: CASSMGRGQSYNEQFF
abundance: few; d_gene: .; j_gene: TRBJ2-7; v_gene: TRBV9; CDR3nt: TGTGCCAGCAGTGAATTCGGTAGCTCCTACGAGCAGTACTTC; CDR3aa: CASSEFGSSYEQYF
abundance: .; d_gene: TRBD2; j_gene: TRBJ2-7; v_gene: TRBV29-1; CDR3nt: TGCAGCGTCTACTTTATTACTAGCGGGAGGGCCGAATACGAGCAGTACTTC; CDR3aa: CSVYFITSGRAEYEQYF
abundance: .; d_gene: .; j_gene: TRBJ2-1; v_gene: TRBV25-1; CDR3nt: TGTGCCAGCAGTGAATCTGGGACCGGCGGAGGGGAGCAGTTCTTC; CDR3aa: CASSESGTGGGEQFF
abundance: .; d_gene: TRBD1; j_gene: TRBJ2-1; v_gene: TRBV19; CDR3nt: TGTGCCAGTAGTATTGGACAGGGGGCTAGGCATGAGCAGTTCTTC; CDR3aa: CASSIGQGARHEQFF
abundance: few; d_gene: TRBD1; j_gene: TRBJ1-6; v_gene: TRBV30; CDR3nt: TGTGCCTCCCAGACAGGGGAATCACCCCTCCACTTT; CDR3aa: CASQTGESPLHF
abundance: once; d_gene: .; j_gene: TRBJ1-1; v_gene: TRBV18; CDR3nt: TGTGCCAGCTCACCACGGGAACAACGGAACACTGAAGCTTTCTTT; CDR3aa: CASSPREQRNTEAFF
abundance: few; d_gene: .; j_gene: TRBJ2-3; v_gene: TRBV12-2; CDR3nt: TGTGCCCTGGGGGGGACTTCTAGCACAGATACGCAGTATTTT; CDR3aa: CALGGTSSTDTQYF
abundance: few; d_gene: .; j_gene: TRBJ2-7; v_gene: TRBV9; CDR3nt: TGTGCCAGCAGGCGGGACGGGCCTTCGGACGAGCAGTACTTC; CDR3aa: CASRRDGPSDEQYF
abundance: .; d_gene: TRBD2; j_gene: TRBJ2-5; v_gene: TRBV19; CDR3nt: TGTGCCAGTAGGGCTAGCGGGGGGACACAAGAGACCCAGTACTTC; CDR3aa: CASRASGGTQETQYF
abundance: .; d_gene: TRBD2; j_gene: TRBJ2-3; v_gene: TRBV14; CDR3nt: TGTGCCAGCAGCCAAGAGTATAGTAGCGGGGAGTATTTT; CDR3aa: CASSQEYSSGEYF
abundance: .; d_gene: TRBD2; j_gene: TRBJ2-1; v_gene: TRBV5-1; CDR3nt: TGCGCCAGCAGCCAGAGCGGGGGAAGAGTCAATGAGCAGTTCTTC; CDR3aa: CASSQSGGRVNEQFF
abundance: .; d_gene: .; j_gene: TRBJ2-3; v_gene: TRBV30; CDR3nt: TGTGCCTGGAGTTTCGGGGCCTCCACAGATACGCAGTATTTT; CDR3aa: CAWSFGASTDTQYF
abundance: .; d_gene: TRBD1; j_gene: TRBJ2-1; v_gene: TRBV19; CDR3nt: TGTGCCAGTAGTGAAACAGGGGTCTGGGATGAGCAGTTCTTC; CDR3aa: CASSETGVWDEQFF
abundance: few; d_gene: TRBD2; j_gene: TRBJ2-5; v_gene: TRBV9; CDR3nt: TGTGCCAGCAGCGGGACTAGCGAGGGGCTAGAGACCCAGTACTTC; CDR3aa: CASSGTSEGLETQYF
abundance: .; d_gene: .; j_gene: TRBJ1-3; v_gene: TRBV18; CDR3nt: TGTGCCAGCTCACCGAGCGGGCGAACCTCGGGAAACACCATATATTTT; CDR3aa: CASSPSGRTSGNTIYF
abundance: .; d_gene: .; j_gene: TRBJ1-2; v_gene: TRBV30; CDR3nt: TGTGCCTGGAACCAACGGCCCTATGGCTACACCTTC; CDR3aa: CAWNQRPYGYTF
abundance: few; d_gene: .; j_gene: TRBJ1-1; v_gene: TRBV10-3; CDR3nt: TGTGCCATCAGTGATCTGAGGAACACTGAAGCTTTCTTT; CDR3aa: CAISDLRNTEAFF
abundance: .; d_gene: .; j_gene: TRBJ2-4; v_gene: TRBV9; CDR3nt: TGTGCCAGCAGCGTAGGGGGGCAAGCAGTAGCCAAAAACATTCAGTACTTC; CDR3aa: CASSVGGQAVAKNIQYF
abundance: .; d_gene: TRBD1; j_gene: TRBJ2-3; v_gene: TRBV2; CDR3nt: TGTGCCAGCAGGGCTCCGACCGGGACAGGGTGGTCAGATACGCAGTATTTT; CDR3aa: CASRAPTGTGWSDTQYF
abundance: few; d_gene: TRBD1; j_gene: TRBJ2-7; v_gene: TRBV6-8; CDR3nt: TGTGCCAGCAGTTACGGGACAGGGGCAGGTTACGAGCAGTACTTC; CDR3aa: CASSYGTGAGYEQYF
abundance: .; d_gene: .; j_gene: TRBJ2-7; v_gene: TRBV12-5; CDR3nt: TGTGCTAGTGGTTTGGTACACTACGAGCAGTACTTC; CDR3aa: CASGLVHYEQYF
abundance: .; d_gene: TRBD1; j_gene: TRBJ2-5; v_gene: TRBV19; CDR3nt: TGTGCCAGCGGACAGGGGGGAGAGACCCAGTACTTC; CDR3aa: CASGQGGETQYF
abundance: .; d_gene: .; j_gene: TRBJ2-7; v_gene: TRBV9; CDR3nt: TGTGCCAGCAGGACCGCCACAGGGAGGTTGTACGAGCAGTACTTC; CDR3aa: CASRTATGRLYEQYF
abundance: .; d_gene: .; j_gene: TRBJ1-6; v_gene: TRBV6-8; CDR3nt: TGTGCCAGCAGCCAGGGAGGTGGCTCACCCCTCCACTTT; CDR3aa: CASSQGGGSPLHF
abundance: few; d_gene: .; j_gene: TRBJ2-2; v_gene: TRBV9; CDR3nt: TGTGCCAGCATATCGGGACCGAACACCGGGGAGCTGTTTTTT; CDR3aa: CASISGPNTGELFF
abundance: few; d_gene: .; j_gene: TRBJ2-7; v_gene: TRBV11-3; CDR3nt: TGTGCCAGCAGCAGCTTGACTCTTAGCTCCTACGAGCAGTACTTC; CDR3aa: CASSSLTLSSYEQYF
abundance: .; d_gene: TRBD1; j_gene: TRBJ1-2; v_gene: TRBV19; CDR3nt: TGTGCCAGTAGGGGACAGGGTGTTGTGGCTGGCTACACCTTC; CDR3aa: CASRGQGVVAGYTF
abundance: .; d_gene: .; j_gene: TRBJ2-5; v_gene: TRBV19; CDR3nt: TGTGCCAGTAGTATTCAAGGGGGGTCCCAAGAGACCCAGTACTTC; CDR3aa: CASSIQGGSQETQYF
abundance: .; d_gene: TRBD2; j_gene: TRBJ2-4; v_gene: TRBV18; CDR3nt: TGTGCCAGCTCACCGGGAACTAGCGGCCTCATTCAGTACTTC; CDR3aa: CASSPGTSGLIQYF
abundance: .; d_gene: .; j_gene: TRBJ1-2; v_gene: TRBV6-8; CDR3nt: TGTGCCATCAGTGTGGGGCAGGGGAGTGGCTACACCTTC; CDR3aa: CAISVGQGSGYTF
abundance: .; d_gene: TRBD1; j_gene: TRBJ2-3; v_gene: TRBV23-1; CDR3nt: TGCGCCAGCAGTCAACCTGACACAGGGGGCACAGATACGCAGTATTTT; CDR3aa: CASSQPDTGGTDTQYF
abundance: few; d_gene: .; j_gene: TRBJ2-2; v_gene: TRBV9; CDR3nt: TGTGCCAGCAGTGAAGGGCGAGGATACGGGGAGCTGTTTTTT; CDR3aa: CASSEGRGYGELFF
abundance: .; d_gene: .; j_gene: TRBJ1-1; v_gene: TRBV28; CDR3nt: TGTGCCAGCACGGCTTTGAGGAGGGCTGAAGCTTTCTTT; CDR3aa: CASTALRRAEAFF